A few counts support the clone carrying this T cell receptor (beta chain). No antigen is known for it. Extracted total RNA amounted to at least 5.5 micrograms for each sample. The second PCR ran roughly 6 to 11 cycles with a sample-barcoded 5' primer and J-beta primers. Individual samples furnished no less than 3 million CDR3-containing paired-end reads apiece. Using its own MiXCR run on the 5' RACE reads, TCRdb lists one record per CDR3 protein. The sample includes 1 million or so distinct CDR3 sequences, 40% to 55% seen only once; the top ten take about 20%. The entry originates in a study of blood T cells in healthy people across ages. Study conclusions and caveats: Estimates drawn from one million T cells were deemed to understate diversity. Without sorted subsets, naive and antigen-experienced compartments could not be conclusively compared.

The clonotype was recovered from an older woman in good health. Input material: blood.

The CDR3 DNA sequence: TGCAGTGCTAAAACTCTAGCGGACTACAATGAGCAGTTCTTC. Encoded protein: CSAKTLADYNEQFF. This rearrangement joins TRBV20-1 to TRBJ2-1, with 7 bases identical to TRBD2. CDR1 is DFQATT, CDR2 SNEGSKA, per germline (reference sequence). V lost 4 bases, J lost 3 bases, and 6 bases stayed unmatched. The CDR3 extends over 14 amino acids.